This T cell receptor (beta chain) comes out of a study of OX40 agonist ivuxolimab in advanced cancers. Generated by immunoSEQ multiplex PCR, the TCRdb table keeps only in-frame clones and is missing some. The sample has some 64,000 clones; 83% are singletons. Concerning this clone itself: What it binds is unknown.

The CDR3 covers 16 residues. J gave up 2 bases and V 6 bases, and 8 bases lay outside the gene matches. Germline values: CDR1 SGHKS, CDR2 YYEKEE (reference sequence). Overall study findings and caveats: By week 6 at 0.1 to 3.0 mg/kg, blood CD4+ and CD8+ T cells had expanded clonally.

The J gene is TRBJ2-6, the V gene TRBV5-5, with 7 bases identical to TRBD2. This clonotype was sampled from an adult with an advanced solid tumor such as melanoma, head and neck, liver or kidney cancer. Sequencing used CD4+ or CD8+ T cells sorted from blood, obtained in a trial of the OX40 agonist ivuxolimab. CDR3 sequence: CASTAFTSAGANVLTF. DNA for the CDR3: TGTGCCAGCACCGCTTTTACTAGCGCTGGGGCCAACGTCCTGACTTTC.